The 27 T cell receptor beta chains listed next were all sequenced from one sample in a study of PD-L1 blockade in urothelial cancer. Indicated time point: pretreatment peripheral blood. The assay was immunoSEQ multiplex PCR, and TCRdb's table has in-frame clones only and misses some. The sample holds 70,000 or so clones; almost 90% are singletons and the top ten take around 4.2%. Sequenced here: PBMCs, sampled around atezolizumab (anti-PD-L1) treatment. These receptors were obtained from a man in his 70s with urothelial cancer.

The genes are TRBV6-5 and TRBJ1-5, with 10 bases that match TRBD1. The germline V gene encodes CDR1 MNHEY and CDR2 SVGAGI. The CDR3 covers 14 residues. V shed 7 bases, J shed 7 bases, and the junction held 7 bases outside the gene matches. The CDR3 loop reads CASTTQTGGQPQHF. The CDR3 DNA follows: TGTGCCAGCACCACCCAGACAGGGGGCCAGCCCCAGCATTTT.

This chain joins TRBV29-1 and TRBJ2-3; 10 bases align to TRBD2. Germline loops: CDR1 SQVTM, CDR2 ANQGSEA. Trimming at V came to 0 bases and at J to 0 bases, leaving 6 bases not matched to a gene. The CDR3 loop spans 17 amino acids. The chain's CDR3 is CSVEDPRTSGSTDTQYF. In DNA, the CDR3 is TGCAGCGTTGAAGACCCAAGGACTAGCGGTAGCACAGATACGCAGTATTTT.

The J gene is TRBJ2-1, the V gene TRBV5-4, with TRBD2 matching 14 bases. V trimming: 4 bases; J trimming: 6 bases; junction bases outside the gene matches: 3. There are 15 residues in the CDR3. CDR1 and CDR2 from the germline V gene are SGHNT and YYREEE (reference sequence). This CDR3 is CASSPGTSGSNEQFF. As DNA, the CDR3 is TGTGCCAGCAGCCCCGGGACTAGCGGGAGCAATGAGCAGTTCTTC. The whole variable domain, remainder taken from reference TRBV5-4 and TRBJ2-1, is ETGVTQSPTHLIKTRGQQVTLRCSSQSGHNTVSWYQQALGQGPQFIFQYYREEENGRGNFPPRFSGLQFPNYSSELNVNALELDDSALYLCASSPGTSGSNEQFFGPGTRLTVL.

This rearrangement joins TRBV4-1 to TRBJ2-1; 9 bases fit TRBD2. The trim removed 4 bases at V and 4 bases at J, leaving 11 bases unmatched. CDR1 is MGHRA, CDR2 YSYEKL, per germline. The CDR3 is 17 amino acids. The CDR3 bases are TGCGCCAGCAGCCGAGTTTCCGGGACTAGCAAGTACAATGAGCAGTTCTTC. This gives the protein CASSRVSGTSKYNEQFF.

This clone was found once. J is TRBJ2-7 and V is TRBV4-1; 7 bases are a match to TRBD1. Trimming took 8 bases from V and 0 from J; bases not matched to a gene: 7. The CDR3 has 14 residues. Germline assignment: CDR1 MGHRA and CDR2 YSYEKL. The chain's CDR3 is CASGRTGVSYEQYF. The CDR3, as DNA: TGCGCCAGCGGCCGCACAGGGGTCTCCTACGAGCAGTACTTC.

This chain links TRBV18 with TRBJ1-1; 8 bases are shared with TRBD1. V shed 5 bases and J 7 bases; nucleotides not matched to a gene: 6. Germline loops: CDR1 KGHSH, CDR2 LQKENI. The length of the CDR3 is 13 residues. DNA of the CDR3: TGTGCCAGCTCATTTGGGACAGGCGATGAAGCTTTCTTT. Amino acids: CASSFGTGDEAFF.

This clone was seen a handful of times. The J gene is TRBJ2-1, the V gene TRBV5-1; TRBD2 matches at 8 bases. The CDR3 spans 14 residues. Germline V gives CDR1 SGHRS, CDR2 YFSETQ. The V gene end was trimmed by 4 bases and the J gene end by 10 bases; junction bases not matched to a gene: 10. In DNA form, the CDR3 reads TGCGCCAGCAGCCAGGGGCGGGAGGAAGGGGAGCAGTTCTTC. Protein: CASSQGREEGEQFF.

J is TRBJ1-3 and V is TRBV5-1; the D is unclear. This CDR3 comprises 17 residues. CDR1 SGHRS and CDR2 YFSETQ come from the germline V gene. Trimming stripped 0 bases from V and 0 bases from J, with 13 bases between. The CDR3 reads CASSLGASPISGNTIYF. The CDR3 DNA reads TGCGCCAGCAGCTTGGGGGCCAGTCCAATCTCTGGAAACACCATATATTTT.

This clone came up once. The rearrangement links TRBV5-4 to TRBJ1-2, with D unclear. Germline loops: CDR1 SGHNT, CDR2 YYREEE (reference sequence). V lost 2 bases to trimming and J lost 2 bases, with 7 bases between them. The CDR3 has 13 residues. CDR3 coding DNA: TGTGCCAGCAGCTTAATGGAGAACTATGGCTACACCTTC. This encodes CASSLMENYGYTF.

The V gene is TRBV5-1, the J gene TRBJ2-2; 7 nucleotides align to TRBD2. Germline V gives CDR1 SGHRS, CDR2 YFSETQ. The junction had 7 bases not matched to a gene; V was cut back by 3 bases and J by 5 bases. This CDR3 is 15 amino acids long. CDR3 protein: CASSSGGGGTGELFF. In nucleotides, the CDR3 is TGCGCCAGCAGCTCCGGCGGGGGAGGGACCGGGGAGCTGTTTTTT.

CDR3 sequence reads: CASTRVTDTQYF. The CDR3 DNA follows: TGTGCCAGCACCCGTGTAACAGATACGCAGTATTTT. This chain connects TRBV7-9 to TRBJ2-3; D gene ambiguous. The CDR3 runs to 12 residues. The germline V gene has CDR1 SEHNR and CDR2 FQNEAQ (reference sequence). V gave up 7 bases and J gave up 3 bases, with 8 bases separating them.

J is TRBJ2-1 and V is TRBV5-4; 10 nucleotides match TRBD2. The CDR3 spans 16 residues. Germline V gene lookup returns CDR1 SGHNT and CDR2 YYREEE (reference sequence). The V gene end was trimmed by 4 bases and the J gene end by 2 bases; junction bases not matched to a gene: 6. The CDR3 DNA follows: TGTGCCAGCAGCCATAGCGGGAGGAACCCCTACAATGAGCAGTTCTTC. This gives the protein CASSHSGRNPYNEQFF.

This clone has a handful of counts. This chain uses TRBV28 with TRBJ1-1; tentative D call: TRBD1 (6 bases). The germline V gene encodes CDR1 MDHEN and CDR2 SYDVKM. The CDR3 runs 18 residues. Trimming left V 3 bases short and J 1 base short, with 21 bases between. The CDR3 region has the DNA TGTGCCAGCAGTTTGATGCGGTGGGGGCCAGTCGGGAACACTGAAGCTTTCTTT. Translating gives CASSLMRWGPVGNTEAFF.

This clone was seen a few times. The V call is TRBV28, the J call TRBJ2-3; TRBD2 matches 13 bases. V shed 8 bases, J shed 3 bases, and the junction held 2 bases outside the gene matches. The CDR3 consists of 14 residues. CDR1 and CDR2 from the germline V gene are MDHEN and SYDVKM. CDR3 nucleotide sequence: TGTGCCAGCTGGACTAGCGGGAGAACAGATACGCAGTATTTT. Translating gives CASWTSGRTDTQYF.

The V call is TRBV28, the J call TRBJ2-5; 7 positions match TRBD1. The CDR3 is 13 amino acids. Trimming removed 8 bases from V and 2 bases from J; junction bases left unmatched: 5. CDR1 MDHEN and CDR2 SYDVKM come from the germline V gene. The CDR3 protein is CASGGTAQETQYF. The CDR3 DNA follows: TGTGCCAGCGGTGGGACAGCTCAAGAGACCCAGTACTTC. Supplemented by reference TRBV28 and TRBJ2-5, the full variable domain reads DVKVTQSSRYLVKRTGEKVFLECVQDMDHENMFWYRQDPGLGLRLIYFSYDVKMKEKGDIPEGYSVSREKKERFSLILESASTNQTSMYLCASGGTAQETQYFGPGTRLLVL.

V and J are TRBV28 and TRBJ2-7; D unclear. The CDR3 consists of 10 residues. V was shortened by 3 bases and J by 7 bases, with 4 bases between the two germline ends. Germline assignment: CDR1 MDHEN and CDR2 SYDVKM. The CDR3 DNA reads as TGTGCCAGCAGTTTGAGGGAGCAGTACTTC. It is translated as CASSLREQYF.

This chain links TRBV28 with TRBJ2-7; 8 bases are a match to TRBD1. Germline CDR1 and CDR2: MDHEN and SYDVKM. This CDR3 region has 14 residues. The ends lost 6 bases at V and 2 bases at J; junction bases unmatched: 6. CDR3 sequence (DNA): TGTGCCAGCAGCAGGACAGGGCTTCCCTACGAGCAGTACTTC. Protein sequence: CASSRTGLPYEQYF.

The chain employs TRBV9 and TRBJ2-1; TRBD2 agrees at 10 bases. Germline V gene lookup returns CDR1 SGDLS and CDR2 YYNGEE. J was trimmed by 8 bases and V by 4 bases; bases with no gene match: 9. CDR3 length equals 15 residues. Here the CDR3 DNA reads TGTGCCAGCAGCCCCAGCGGGAGGGCCCTCGATGAGCAGTTCTTC. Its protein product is CASSPSGRALDEQFF.

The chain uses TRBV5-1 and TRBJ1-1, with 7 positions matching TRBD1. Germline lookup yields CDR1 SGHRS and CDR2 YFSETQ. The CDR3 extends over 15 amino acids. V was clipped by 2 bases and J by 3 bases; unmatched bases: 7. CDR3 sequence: CASSFSRQGDTEAFF. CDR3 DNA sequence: TGCGCCAGCAGCTTTTCTCGACAGGGCGACACTGAAGCTTTCTTT.

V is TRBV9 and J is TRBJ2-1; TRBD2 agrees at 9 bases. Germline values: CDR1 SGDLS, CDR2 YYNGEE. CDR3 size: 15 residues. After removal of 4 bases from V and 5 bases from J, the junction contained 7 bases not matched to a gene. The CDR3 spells CASSTWTSEDNEQFF. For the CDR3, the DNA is TGTGCCAGCAGCACCTGGACTAGCGAGGACAATGAGCAGTTCTTC.

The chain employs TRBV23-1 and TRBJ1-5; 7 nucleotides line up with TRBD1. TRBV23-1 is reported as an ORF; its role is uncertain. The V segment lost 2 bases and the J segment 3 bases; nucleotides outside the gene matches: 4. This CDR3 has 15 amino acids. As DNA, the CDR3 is TGCGCCAGCAGTCAACGGGACAGCATCAATCAGCCCCAGCATTTT. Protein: CASSQRDSINQPQHF.

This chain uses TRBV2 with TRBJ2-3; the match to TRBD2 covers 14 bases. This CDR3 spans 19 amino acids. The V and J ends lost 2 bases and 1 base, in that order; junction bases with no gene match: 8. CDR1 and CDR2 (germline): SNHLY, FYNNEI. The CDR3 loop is CASSETGLAGVGGTDTQYF. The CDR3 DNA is TGTGCCAGCAGTGAAACGGGACTAGCGGGAGTAGGTGGCACAGATACGCAGTATTTT.

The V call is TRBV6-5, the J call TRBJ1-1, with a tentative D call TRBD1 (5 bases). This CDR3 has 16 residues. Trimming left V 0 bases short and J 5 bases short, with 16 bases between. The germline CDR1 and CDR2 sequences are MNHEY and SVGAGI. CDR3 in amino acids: CASSYSQAGRGTEAFF. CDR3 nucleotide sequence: TGTGCCAGCAGTTACTCCCAGGCAGGGCGGGGGACTGAAGCTTTCTTT.

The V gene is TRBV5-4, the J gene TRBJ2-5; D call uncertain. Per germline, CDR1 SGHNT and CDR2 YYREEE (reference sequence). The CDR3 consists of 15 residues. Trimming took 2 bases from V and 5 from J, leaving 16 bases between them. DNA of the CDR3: TGTGCCAGCAGCTTTGGCACCACTATCGGGGAGACCCAGTACTTC. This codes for CASSFGTTIGETQYF.

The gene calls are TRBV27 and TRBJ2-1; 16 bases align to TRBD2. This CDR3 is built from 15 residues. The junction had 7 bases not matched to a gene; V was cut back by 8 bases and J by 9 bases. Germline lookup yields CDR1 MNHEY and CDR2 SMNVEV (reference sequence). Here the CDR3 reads CASASGTSGRGEQFF. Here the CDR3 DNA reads TGTGCCAGCGCCTCCGGGACTAGCGGGAGGGGTGAGCAGTTCTTC.

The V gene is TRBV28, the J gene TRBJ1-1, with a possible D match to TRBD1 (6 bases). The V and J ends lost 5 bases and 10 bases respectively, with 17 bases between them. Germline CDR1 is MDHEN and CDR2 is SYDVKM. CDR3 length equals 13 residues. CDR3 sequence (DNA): TGTGCCAGCAGTCCACCACACAGGGTACGAGCTTTCTTT. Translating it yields CASSPPHRVRAFF.

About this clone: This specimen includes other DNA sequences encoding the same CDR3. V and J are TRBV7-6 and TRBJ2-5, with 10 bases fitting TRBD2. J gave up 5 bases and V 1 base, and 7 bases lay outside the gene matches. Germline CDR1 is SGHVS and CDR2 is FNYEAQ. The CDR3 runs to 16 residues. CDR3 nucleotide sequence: TGTGCCAGCAGCTTAGGCCTAGCGGGAGCGGGGGAGACCCAGTACTTC. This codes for CASSLGLAGAGETQYF.